This TCR beta chain was profiled in a study of CD8 T cells in ankylosing spondylitis. Each TCR beta library was made by quantitative 5'-RACE that incorporated molecular barcodes. A single record per CDR3 protein comes from TCRdb applying MiXCR to the 5' RACE reads. The top ten clones hold roughly 6.8% of a sample with under 250,000 distinct CDR3 sequences, roughly 10% of them seen once. This clonotype was counted at least ten times. Trimming cost V 3 bases and J 6 bases, with 12 bases left between them. This CDR3 spans 14 amino acids. The genes are TRBV12-3 or TRBV12-4 and TRBJ2-1; tentatively, D is TRBD2 (6 bases). This clonotype originated in a male donor with ankylosing spondylitis or in good health (not recorded which). The sequencing input was blood, either unsorted or a sorted T cell fraction (not recorded which). The DNA of the CDR3 is TGTGCCAGCAGTTTGTTCCGGGGGACCAATGAGCAGTTCTTC. Encoded protein: CASSLFRGTNEQFF.